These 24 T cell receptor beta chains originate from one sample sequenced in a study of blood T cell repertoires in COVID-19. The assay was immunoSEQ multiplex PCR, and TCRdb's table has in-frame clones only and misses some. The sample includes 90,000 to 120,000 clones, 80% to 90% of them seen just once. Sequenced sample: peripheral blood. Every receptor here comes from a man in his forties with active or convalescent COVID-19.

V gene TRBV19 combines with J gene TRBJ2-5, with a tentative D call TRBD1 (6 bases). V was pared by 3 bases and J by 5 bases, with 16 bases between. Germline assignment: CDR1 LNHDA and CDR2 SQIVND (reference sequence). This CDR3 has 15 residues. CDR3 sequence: CASSITGSLLETQYF. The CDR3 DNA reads TGTGCCAGTAGTATTACAGGGTCGCTCCTGGAGACCCAGTACTTC.

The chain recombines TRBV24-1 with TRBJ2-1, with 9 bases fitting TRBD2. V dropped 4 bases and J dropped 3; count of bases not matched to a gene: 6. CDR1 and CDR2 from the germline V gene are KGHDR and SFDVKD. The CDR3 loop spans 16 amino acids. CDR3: CATSDTSGSFYNEQFF. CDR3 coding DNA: TGTGCCACCAGTGACACTAGCGGGTCCTTCTACAATGAGCAGTTCTTC.

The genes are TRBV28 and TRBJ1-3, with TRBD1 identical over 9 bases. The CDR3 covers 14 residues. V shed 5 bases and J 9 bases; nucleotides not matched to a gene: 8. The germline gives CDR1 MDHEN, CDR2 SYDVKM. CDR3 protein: CASSQGQGPRTIYF. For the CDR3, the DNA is TGTGCCAGCAGTCAGGGACAGGGCCCACGCACCATATATTTT. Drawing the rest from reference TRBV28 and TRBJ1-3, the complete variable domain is DVKVTQSSRYLVKRTGEKVFLECVQDMDHENMFWYRQDPGLGLRLIYFSYDVKMKEKGDIPEGYSVSREKKERFSLILESASTNQTSMYLCASSQGQGPRTIYFGEGSWLTVV.

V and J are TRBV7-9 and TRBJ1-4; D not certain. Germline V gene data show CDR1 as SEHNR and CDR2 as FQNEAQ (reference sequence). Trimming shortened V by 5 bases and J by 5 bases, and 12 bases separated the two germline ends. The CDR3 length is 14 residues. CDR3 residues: CASSPILGNEKLFF. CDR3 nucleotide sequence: TGTGCCAGCAGCCCCATCCTGGGCAATGAAAAACTGTTTTTT.

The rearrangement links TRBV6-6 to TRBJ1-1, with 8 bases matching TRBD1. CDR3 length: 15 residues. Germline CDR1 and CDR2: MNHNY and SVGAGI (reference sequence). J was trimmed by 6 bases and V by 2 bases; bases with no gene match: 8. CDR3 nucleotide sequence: TGTGCCAGCAGTTACATTGGACAGGGAAATTCTGAAGCTTTCTTT. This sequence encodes CASSYIGQGNSEAFF.

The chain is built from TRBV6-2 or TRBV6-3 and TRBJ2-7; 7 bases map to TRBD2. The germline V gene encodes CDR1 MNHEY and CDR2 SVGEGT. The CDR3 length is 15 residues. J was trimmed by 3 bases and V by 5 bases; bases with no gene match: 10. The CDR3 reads CASSNSASGVYEQYF. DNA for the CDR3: TGTGCCAGCAGTAATTCCGCTAGCGGTGTCTACGAGCAGTACTTC.

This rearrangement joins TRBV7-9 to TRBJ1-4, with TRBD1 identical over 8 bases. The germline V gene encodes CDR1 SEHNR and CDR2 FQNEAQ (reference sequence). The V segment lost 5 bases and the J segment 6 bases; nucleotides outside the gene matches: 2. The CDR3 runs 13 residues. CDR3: CASSQGAYEKLFF. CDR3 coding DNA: TGTGCCAGCAGCCAGGGGGCTTATGAAAAACTGTTTTTT.

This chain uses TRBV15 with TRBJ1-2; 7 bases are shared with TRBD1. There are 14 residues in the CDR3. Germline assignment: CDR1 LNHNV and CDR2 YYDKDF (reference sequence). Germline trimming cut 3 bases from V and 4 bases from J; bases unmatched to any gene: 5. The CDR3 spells CATSRGGQSYGYTF. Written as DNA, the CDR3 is TGTGCCACCAGCAGGGGGGGACAGAGCTATGGCTACACCTTC.

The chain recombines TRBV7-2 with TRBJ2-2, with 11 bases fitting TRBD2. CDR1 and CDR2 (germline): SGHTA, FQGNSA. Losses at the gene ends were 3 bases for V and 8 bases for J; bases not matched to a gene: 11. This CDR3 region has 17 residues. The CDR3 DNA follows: TGTGCCAGCAGCTTTCCGGGACTAGCGGATCTCGGGGGGGAGCTGTTTTTT. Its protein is CASSFPGLADLGGELFF.

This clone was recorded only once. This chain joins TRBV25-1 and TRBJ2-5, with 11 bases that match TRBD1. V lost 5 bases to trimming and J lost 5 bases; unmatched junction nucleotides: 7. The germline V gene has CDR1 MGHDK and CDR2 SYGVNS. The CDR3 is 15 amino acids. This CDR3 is CASSPQGQGEETQYF. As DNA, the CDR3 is TGTGCCAGCAGTCCCCAGGGACAGGGGGAGGAGACCCAGTACTTC.

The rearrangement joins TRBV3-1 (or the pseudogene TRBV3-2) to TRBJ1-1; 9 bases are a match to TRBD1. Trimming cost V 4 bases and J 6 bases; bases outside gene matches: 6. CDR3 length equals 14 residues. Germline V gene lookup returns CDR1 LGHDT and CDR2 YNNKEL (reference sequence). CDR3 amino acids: CASSLQGAQSEAFF. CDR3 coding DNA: TGTGCCAGCAGCCTACAGGGGGCGCAGTCTGAAGCTTTCTTT.

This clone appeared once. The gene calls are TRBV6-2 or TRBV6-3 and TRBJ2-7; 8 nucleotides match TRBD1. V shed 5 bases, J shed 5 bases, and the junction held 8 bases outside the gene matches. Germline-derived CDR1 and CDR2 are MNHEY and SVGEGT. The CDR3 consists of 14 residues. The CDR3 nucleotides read TGTGCCAGCAGTAGAGCAGGGGGCGGTCACGAGCAGTACTTC. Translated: CASSRAGGGHEQYF.

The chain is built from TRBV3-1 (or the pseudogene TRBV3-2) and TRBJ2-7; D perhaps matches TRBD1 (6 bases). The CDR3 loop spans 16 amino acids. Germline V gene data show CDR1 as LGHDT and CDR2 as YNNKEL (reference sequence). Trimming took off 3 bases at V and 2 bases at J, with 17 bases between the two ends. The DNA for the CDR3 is TGTGCCAGCAGCCACCCCCAGGGGCCAAATCCCTACGAGCAGTACTTC. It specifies CASSHPQGPNPYEQYF.

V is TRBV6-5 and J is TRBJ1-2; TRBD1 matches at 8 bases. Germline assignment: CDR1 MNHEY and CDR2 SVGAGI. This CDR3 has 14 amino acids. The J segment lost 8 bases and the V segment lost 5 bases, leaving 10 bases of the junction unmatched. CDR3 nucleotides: TGTGCCAGCAGTCCCGTGGGGACAGGAGAAGGCTACACCTTC. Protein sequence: CASSPVGTGEGYTF.

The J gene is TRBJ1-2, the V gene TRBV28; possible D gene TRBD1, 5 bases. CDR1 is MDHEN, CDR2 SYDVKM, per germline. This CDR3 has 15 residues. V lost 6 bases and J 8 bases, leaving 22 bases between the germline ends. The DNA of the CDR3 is TGTGCCAGCAGCCCTGACCCAGGGAAGGTAGGGGGCTACACCTTC. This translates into CASSPDPGKVGGYTF.

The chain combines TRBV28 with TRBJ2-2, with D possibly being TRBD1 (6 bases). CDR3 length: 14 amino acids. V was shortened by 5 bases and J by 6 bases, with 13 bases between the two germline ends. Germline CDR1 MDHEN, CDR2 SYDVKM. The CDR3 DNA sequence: TGTGCCAGCAGTCTGCAGGGGATACCCGGGGAGCTGTTTTTT. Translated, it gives CASSLQGIPGELFF. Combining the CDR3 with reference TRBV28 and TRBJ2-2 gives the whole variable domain DVKVTQSSRYLVKRTGEKVFLECVQDMDHENMFWYRQDPGLGLRLIYFSYDVKMKEKGDIPEGYSVSREKKERFSLILESASTNQTSMYLCASSLQGIPGELFFGEGSRLTVL.

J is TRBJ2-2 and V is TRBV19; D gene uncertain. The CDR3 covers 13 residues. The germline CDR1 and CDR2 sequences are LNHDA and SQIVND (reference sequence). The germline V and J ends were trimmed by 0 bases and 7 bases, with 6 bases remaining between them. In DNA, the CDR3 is TGTGCCAGTAGTATAGATCGGAGCGGGGAGCTGTTTTTT. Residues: CASSIDRSGELFF.

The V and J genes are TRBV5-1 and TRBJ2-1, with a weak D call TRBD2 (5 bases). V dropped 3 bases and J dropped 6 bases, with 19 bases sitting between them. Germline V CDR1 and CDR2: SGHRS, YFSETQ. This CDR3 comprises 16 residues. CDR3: CASSSWAPIEGNEQFF. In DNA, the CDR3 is TGCGCCAGCAGCTCCTGGGCCCCTATTGAGGGCAATGAGCAGTTCTTC.

The CDR3 reads CASNPTGANEKLFF. CDR3 sequence (DNA): TGTGCCAGCAACCCGACAGGGGCCAATGAAAAACTGTTTTTT. The gene calls are TRBV9 and TRBJ1-4, with 8 bases aligning to TRBD1. This CDR3 is built from 14 residues. V dropped 6 bases and J dropped 5; count of bases not matched to a gene: 6. Per germline, CDR1 SGDLS and CDR2 YYNGEE.

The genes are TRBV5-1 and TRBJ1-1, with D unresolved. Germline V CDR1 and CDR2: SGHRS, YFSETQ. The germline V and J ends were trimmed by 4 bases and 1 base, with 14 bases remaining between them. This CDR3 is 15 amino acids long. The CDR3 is CASSPSGSGNTEAFF. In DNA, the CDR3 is TGCGCCAGCAGCCCCAGTGGATCGGGGAACACTGAAGCTTTCTTT.

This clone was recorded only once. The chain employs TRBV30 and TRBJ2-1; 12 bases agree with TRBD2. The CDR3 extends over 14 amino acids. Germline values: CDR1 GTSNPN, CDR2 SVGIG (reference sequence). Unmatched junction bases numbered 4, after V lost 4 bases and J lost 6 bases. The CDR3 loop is CAWTPGLAGNEQFF. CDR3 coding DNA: TGTGCCTGGACCCCGGGACTAGCGGGCAATGAGCAGTTCTTC.

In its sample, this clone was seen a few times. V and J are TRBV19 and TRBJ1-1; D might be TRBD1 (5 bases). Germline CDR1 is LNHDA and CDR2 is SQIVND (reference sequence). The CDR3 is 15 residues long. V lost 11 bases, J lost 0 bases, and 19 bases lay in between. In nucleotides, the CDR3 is TGTGCCTCACAGAGCCAGGGAGGAATGAACACTGAAGCTTTCTTT. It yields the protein CASQSQGGMNTEAFF.

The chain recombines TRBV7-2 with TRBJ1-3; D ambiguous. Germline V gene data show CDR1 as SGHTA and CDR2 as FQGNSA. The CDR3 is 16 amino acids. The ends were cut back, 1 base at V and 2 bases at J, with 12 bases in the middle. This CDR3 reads CASSLVVGSTGNTIYF. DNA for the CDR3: TGTGCCAGCAGCTTAGTAGTGGGCAGTACTGGAAACACCATATATTTT.

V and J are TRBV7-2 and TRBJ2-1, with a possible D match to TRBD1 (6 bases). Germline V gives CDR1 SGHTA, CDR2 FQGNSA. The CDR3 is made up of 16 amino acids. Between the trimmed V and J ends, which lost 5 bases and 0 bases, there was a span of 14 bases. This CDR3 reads CASSLLRGSSYNEQFF. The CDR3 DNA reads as TGTGCCAGCAGCCTTCTAAGGGGGAGCTCCTACAATGAGCAGTTCTTC.